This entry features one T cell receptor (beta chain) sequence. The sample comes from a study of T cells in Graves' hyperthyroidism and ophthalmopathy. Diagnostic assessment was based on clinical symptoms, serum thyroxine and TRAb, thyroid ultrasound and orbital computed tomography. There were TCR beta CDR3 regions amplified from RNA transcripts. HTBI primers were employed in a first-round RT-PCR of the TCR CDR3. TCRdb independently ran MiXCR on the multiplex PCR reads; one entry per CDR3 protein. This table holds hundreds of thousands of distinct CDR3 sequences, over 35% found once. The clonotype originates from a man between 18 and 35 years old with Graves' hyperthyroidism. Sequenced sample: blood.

This CDR3 is CAILIDYEQYF. The CDR3, as DNA: TGTGCCATCTTGATCGATTACGAGCAGTACTTC. The J gene is TRBJ2-7, the V gene TRBV5-4; D is ambiguous. In germline, CDR1 is SGHNT, CDR2 YYREEE (reference sequence). The CDR3 has 11 residues. V was clipped by 9 bases and J by 4 bases, with 11 bases between them. The full variable domain, its missing parts supplied by reference TRBV5-4 and TRBJ2-7, is ETGVTQSPTHLIKTRGQQVTLRCSSQSGHNTVSWYQQALGQGPQFIFQYYREEENGRGNFPPRFSGLQFPNYSSELNVNALELDDSALYLCAILIDYEQYFGPGTRLTVT.